A single sample gave rise to the 2 T cell receptor beta chains below, sequenced in a study of blood T cell repertoires in COVID-19. The data were produced by immunoSEQ multiplex PCR, yet TCRdb's version contains in-frame clones alone and is incomplete. The sample contains about 300,000 clones, 85% to 90% of which appear only once. Sequencing input: PBMCs or T cells enriched from blood (not recorded which). The receptors originated from a woman under 30 who had recovered from COVID-19.

This clone has a single count. The chain uses TRBV5-6 and TRBJ2-3; TRBD2 matches at 7 bases. The CDR3 runs to 15 residues. The germline V gene encodes CDR1 SGHDT and CDR2 YYEEEE. Unmatched junction bases numbered 4, after V lost 0 bases and J lost 3 bases. Here the CDR3 reads CASSLVAGATDTQYF. In nucleotides, the CDR3 is TGTGCCAGCAGCTTGGTCGCGGGAGCTACAGATACGCAGTATTTT.

The chain is built from TRBV27 and TRBJ2-5, with 11 bases aligning to TRBD2. Germline V gene sequence: CDR1 MNHEY, CDR2 SMNVEV (reference sequence). This CDR3 region has 18 residues. The trim removed 5 bases at V and 3 bases at J, leaving 14 bases unmatched. The CDR3 loop reads CASSVRWALAGGKETQYF. In DNA form, the CDR3 reads TGTGCCAGCAGTGTAAGATGGGCTCTAGCGGGGGGAAAAGAGACCCAGTACTTC.